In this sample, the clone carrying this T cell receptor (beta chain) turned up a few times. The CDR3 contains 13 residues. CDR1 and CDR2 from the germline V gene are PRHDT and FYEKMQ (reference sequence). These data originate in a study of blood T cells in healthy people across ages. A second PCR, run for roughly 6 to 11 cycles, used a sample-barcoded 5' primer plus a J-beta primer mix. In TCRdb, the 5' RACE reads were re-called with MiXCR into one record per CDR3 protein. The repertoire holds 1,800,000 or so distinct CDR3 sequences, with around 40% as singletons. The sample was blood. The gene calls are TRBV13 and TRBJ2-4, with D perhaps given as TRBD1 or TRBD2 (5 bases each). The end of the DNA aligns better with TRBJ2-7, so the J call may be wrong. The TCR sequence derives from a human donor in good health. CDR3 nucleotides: TGTGCCAGCAGCCCGGGACGGAACACCGAGCAGTACTTC. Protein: CASSPGRNTEQYF.